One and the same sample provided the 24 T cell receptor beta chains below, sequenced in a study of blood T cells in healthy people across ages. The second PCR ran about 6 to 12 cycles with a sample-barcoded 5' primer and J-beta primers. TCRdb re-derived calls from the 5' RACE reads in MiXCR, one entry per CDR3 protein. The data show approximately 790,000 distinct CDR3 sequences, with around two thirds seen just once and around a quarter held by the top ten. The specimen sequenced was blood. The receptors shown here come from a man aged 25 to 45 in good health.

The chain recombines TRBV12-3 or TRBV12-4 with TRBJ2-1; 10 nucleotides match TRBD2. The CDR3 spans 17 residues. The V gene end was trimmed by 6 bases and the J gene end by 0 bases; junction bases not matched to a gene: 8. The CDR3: CASSGLAGAISYNEQFF. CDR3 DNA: TGTGCCAGCAGCGGCCTAGCGGGGGCCATCTCCTACAATGAGCAGTTCTTC.

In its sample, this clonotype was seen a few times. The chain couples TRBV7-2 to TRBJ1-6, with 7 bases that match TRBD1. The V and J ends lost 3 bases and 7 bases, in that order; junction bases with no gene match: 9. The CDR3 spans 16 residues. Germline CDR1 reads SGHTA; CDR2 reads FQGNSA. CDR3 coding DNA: TGTGCCAGCAGCTTCGGACGACAGGGTTTGAATTCACCCCTCCACTTT. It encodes CASSFGRQGLNSPLHF.

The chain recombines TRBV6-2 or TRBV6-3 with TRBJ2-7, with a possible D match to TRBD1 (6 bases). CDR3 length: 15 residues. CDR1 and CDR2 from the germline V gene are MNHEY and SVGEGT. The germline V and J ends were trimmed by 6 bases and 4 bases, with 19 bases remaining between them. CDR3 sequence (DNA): TGTGCCAGCAGGCATCCACAGGGCAACGTTTACGAGCAGTACTTC. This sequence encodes CASRHPQGNVYEQYF.

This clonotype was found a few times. The CDR3: CASSLVGTAPNEQFF. CDR3 sequence (DNA): TGTGCCAGCAGCTTAGTAGGGACAGCCCCTAATGAGCAGTTCTTC. J is TRBJ2-1 and V is TRBV7-2; 7 bases are shared with TRBD1. Germline V gene lookup returns CDR1 SGHTA and CDR2 FQGNSA. This CDR3 region has 15 residues. The V and J ends lost 1 base and 7 bases, in that order; junction bases with no gene match: 7.

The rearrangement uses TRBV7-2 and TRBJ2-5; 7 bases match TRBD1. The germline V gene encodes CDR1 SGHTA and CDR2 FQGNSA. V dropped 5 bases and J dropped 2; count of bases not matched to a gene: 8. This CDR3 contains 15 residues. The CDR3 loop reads CASSEPTGPQETQYF. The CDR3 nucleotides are TGTGCCAGCAGCGAACCGACAGGGCCGCAAGAGACCCAGTACTTC.

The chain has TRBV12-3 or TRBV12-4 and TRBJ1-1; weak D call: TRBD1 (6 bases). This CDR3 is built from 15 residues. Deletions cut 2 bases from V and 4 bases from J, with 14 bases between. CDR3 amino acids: CASSLPDRRGTEAFF. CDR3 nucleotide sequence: TGTGCCAGCAGTTTACCCGACAGGAGAGGCACTGAAGCTTTCTTT.

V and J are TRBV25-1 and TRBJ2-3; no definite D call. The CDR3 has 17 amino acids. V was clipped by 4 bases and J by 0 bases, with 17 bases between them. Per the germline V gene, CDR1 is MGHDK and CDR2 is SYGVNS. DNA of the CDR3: TGTGCCAGCAGTGGAATTTCGAGCGAGGCGAGCACAGATACGCAGTATTTT. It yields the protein CASSGISSEASTDTQYF.

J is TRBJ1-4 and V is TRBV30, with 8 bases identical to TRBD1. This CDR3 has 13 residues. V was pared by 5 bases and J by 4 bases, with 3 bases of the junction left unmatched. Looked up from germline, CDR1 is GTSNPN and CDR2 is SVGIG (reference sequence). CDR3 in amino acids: CAWRDRINEKLFF. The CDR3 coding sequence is TGTGCCTGGCGGGACAGGATTAATGAAAAACTGTTTTTT.

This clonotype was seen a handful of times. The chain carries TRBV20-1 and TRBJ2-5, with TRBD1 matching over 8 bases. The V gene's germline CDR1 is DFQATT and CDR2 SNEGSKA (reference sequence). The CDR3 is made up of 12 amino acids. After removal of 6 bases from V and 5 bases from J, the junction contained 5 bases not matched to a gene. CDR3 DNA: TGCAGTGCGCCGACAGGGGACGAGACCCAGTACTTC. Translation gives CSAPTGDETQYF.

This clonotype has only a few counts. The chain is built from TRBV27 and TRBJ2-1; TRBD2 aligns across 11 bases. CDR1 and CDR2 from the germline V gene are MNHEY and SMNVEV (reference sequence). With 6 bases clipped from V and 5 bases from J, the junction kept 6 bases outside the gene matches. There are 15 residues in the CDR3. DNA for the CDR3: TGTGCCAGCAGCATGGGACTAGCGGCACACAATGAGCAGTTCTTC. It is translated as CASSMGLAAHNEQFF.

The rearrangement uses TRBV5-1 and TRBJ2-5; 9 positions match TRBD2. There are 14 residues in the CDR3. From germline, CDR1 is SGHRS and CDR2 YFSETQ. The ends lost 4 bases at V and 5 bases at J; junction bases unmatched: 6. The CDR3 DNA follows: TGCGCCAGCAGCGTGGGGACTAGCCAGGAGACCCAGTACTTC. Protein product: CASSVGTSQETQYF.

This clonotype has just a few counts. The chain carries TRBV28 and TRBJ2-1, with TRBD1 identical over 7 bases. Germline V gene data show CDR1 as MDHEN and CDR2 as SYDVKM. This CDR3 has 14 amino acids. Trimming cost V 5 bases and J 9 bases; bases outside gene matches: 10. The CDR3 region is CASSPRTGRVEQFF. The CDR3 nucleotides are TGTGCCAGCAGTCCTAGGACAGGTCGGGTTGAGCAGTTCTTC.

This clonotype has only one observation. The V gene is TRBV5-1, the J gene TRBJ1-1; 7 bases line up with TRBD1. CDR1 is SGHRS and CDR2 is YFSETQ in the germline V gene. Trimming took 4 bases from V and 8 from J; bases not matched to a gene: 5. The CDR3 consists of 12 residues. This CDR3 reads CASSGMTGEAFF. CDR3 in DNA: TGCGCCAGCAGCGGAATGACAGGGGAAGCTTTCTTT.

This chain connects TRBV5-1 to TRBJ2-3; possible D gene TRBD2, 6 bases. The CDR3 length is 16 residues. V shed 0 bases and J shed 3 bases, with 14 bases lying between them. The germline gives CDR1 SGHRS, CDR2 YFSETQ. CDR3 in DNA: TGCGCCAGCAGCTTGGTACCTAGCGAGTGGACAGATACGCAGTATTTT. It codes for CASSLVPSEWTDTQYF.

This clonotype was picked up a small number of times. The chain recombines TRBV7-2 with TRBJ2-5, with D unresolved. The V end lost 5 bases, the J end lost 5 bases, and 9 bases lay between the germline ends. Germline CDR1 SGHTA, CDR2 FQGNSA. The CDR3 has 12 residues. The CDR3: CASSPTQETQYF. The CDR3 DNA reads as TGTGCCAGCAGCCCGACCCAGGAGACCCAGTACTTC.

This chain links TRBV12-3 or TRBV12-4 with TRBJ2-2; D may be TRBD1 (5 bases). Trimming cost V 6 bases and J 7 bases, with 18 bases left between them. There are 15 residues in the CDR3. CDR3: CASSPSGKHSGELFF. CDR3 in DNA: TGTGCCAGCAGCCCCTCAGGGAAGCATAGCGGGGAGCTGTTTTTT.

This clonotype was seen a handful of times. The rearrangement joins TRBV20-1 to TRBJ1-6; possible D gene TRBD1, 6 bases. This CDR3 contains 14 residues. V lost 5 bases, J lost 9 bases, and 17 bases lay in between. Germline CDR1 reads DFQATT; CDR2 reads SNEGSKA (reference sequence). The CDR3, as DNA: TGCAGTGCTGTTCAGGGGAAAGAATCTTCACCCCTCCACTTT. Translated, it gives CSAVQGKESSPLHF.

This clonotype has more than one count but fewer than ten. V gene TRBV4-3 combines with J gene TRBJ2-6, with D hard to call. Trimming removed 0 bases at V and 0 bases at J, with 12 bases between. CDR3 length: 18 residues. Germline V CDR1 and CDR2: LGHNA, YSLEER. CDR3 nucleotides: TGCGCCAGCAGCCAAGAAACTCCGCGGAGCTCTGGGGCCAACGTCCTGACTTTC. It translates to CASSQETPRSSGANVLTF.

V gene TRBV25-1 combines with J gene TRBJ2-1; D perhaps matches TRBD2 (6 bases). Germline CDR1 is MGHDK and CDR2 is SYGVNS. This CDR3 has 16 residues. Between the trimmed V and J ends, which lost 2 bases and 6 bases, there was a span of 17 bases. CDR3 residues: CASSERRRGASNEQFF. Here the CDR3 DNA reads TGTGCCAGCAGTGAACGCCGCCGCGGGGCGAGCAATGAGCAGTTCTTC.

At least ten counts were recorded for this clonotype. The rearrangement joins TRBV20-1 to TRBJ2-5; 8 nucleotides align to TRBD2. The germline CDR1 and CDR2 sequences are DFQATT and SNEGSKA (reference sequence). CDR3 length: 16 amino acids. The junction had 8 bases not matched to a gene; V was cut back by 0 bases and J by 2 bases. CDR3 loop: CSARDRPGLGQETQYF. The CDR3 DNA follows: TGCAGTGCTAGAGATCGCCCGGGACTAGGTCAAGAGACCCAGTACTTC.

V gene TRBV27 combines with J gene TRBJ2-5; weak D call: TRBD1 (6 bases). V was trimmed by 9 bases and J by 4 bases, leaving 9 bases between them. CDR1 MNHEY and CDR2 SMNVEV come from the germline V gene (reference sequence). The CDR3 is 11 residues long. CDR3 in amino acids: CARTGGETQYF. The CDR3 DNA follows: TGTGCCAGGACAGGAGGAGAGACCCAGTACTTC.

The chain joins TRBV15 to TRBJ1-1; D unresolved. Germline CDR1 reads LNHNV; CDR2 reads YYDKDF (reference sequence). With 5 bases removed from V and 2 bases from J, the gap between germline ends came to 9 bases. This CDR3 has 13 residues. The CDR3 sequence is CATSDTRNTEAFF. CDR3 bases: TGTGCCACCAGCGATACAAGAAACACTGAAGCTTTCTTT.

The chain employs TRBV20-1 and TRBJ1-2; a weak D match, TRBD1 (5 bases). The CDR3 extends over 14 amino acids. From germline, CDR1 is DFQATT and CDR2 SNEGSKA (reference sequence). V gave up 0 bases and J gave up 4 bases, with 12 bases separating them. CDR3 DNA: TGCAGTGCTAGAGATGCAGGGCGCCCCTATGGCTACACCTTC. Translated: CSARDAGRPYGYTF.

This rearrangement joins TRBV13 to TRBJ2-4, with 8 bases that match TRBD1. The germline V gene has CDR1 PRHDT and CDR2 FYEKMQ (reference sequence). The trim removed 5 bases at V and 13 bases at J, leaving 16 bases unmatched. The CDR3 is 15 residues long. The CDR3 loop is CASSQQDRDIGEQYF. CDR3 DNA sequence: TGTGCCAGCAGCCAACAGGACAGGGACATTGGGGAGCAGTACTTC.